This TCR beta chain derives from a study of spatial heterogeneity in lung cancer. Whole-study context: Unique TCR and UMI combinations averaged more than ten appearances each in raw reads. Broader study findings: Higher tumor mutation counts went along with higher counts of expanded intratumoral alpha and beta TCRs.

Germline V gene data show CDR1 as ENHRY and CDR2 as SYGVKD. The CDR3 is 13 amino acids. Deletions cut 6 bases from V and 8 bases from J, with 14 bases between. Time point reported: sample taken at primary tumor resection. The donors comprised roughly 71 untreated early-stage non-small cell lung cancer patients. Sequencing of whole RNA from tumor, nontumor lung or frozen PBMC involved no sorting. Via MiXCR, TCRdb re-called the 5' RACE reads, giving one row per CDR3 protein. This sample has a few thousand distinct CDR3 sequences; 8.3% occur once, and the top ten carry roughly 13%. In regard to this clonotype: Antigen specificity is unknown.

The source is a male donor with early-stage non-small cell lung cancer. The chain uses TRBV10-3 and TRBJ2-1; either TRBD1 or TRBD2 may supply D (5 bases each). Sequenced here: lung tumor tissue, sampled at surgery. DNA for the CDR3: TGTGCCATCAGCTCCCGGGGCGAGGATGAGCAGTTCTTC. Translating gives CAISSRGEDEQFF.